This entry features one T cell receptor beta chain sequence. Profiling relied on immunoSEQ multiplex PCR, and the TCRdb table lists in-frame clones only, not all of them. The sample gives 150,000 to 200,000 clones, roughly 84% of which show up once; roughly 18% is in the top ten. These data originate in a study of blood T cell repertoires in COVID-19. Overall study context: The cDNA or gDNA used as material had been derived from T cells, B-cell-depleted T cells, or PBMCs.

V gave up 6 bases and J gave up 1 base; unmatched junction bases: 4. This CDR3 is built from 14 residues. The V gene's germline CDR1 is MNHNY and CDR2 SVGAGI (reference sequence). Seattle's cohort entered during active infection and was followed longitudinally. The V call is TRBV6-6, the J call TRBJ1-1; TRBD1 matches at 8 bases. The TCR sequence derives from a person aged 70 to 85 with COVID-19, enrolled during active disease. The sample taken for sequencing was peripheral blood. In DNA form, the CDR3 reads TGTGCCAGCAGCGGCGGACAGGGGAACACTGAAGCTTTCTTT. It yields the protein CASSGGQGNTEAFF.